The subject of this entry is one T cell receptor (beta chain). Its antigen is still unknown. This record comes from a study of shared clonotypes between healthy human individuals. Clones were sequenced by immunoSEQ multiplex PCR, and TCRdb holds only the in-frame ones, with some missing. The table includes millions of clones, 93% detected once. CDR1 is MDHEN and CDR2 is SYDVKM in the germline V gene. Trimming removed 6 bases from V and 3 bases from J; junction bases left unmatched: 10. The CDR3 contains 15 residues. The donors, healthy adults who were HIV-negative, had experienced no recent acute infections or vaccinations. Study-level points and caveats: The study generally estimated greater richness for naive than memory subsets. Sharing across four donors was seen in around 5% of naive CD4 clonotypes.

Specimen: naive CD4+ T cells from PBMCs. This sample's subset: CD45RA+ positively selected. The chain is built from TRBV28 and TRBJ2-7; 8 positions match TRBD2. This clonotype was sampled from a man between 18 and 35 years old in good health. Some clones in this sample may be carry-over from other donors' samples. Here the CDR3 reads CASRPPGLGGYEQYF. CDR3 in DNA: TGTGCCAGCAGGCCTCCGGGACTAGGAGGCTACGAGCAGTACTTC.